The 21 T cell receptor beta chains presented below share a single source sample, sequenced in a study of blood T cells in healthy people across ages. With a J-beta primer mix and a sample-barcoded 5' primer, a second PCR ran about 7 to 12 cycles. TCRdb redid the calling of the 5' RACE reads with MiXCR, one entry per CDR3 protein. The sample contains around 900,000 distinct CDR3 sequences, 51% of which appear only once. Sequencing was carried out using blood. The source is a woman aged 60 to 75 in good health.

This clonotype has more than one count but fewer than ten. The rearrangement joins TRBV20-1 to TRBJ2-5, with 9 bases lining up with TRBD2. The germline V gene has CDR1 DFQATT and CDR2 SNEGSKA (reference sequence). Trimming cost V 4 bases and J 0 bases; bases outside gene matches: 9. The CDR3 extends over 16 amino acids. The CDR3: CSAITMLAGYQETQYF. The DNA for the CDR3 is TGCAGTGCTATTACAATGCTAGCGGGATACCAAGAGACCCAGTACTTC.

This clonotype was counted a single time. The DNA for the CDR3 is TGTGCCAGCAGTTACTCCGCAGGGTTAAACGAGCAGTACTTC. Protein: CASSYSAGLNEQYF. This rearrangement joins TRBV6-5 to TRBJ2-7; TRBD1 is a possible D gene (5 bases). The CDR3 contains 14 residues. The germline V gene has CDR1 MNHEY and CDR2 SVGAGI. Trimming took off 0 bases at V and 5 bases at J, with 11 bases between the two ends.

This clonotype was found a few times. The chain carries TRBV3-1 and TRBJ2-6; D gene uncertain. Deletions cut 2 bases from V and 1 base from J, with 6 bases between. Germline V lookup: CDR1 LGHDT, CDR2 YNNKEL (reference sequence). This CDR3 spans 15 amino acids. Here the CDR3 DNA reads TGTGCCAGCAGCCAACAGACATCTGGGGCCAACGTCCTGACTTTC. It is translated as CASSQQTSGANVLTF.

The table lists this clonotype with a count of one. The chain combines TRBV28 with TRBJ2-3; weak D call: TRBD2 (6 bases). CDR1 is MDHEN and CDR2 is SYDVKM in the germline V gene. V dropped 4 bases and J dropped 1 base, with 12 bases sitting between them. The CDR3 runs to 15 residues. CDR3 sequence reads: CASSYSGVRTDTQYF. CDR3 DNA sequence: TGTGCCAGCAGTTATAGCGGAGTACGCACAGATACGCAGTATTTT.

The chain carries TRBV19 and TRBJ2-7; D is perhaps TRBD1 (6 bases). Germline CDR1 reads LNHDA; CDR2 reads SQIVND (reference sequence). The CDR3 runs to 15 residues. V gave up 5 bases and J gave up 0 bases, with 14 bases separating them. CDR3 DNA: TGTGCCAGTAGTCCCAAGGACAGTAGCTCCTACGAGCAGTACTTC. Its translation is CASSPKDSSSYEQYF. Full variable domain (rest looked up from reference TRBV19 and TRBJ2-7): DGGITQSPKYLFRKEGQNVTLSCEQNLNHDAMYWYRQDPGQGLRLIYYSQIVNDFQKGDIAEGYSVSREKKESFPLTVTSAQKNPTAFYLCASSPKDSSSYEQYFGPGTRLTVT.

This chain links TRBV7-6 with TRBJ2-7, with 8 bases matching TRBD1. Germline assignment: CDR1 SGHVS and CDR2 FNYEAQ. V dropped 1 base and J dropped 5; count of bases not matched to a gene: 4. The CDR3 covers 14 residues. The CDR3 DNA reads as TGTGCCAGCAGCTTAGGGACAGGGCGGAACGAGCAGTACTTC. Amino acid sequence: CASSLGTGRNEQYF.

This chain joins TRBV7-9 and TRBJ2-7; no clear D. Germline-derived CDR1 and CDR2 are SEHNR and FQNEAQ (reference sequence). There are 14 residues in the CDR3. The V end lost 8 bases, the J end lost 2 bases, and 16 bases lay between the germline ends. The CDR3 protein is CASAIGVRTYEQYF. The CDR3 bases are TGTGCCAGCGCTATCGGTGTCAGGACCTACGAGCAGTACTTC.

The chain joins TRBV4-1 to TRBJ1-1; TRBD1 matches 9 bases. CDR1 MGHRA and CDR2 YSYEKL come from the germline V gene. This CDR3 spans 16 amino acids. Trimming removed 1 base from V and 7 bases from J; junction bases left unmatched: 10. CDR3 residues: CASSQVQGARNYEAFF. For the CDR3, the DNA is TGCGCCAGCAGCCAAGTACAGGGGGCCCGTAACTATGAAGCTTTCTTT.

With regard to this clonotype: Its ends do not fully match the called genes, so a read error is possible. The V and J genes are TRBV13 and TRBJ2-7; 14 nucleotides agree with TRBD2. Germline CDR1 reads PRHDT; CDR2 reads FYEKMQ (reference sequence). CDR3 length equals 18 residues. CDR3 sequence (DNA): TGTGCCATCAGCTTAGGTCTAGGGACTAGCGGGAGACCTTGGGAGCAGTACTTC. This sequence encodes CAISLGLGTSGRPWEQYF.

The V gene is TRBV20-1, the J gene TRBJ2-2; D gene uncertain. The length of the CDR3 is 12 residues. V shed 3 bases and J shed 9 bases, with 11 bases lying between them. Per the germline V gene, CDR1 is DFQATT and CDR2 is SNEGSKA (reference sequence). CDR3 DNA sequence: TGCAGTGCTAGTAATGAGAAACGGGAGCTGTTTTTT. It translates to CSASNEKRELFF.

This clonotype was seen a few times. The rearrangement links TRBV4-2 to TRBJ1-6; tentatively, D is TRBD1 (5 bases). V lost 3 bases and J lost 8, with 11 bases in between. This CDR3 region has 14 residues. Germline CDR1 LGHNA, CDR2 YNFKEQ. This CDR3 reads CASSQRDGDSPLHF. CDR3 coding DNA: TGTGCCAGCAGCCAGAGGGACGGGGATTCACCCCTCCACTTT.

In its sample, this clonotype was seen a few times. The chain uses TRBV6-1 and TRBJ1-5, with a weak D call TRBD1 (5 bases). Germline CDR1 reads MNHNS; CDR2 reads SASEGT. The CDR3 extends over 13 amino acids. V lost 4 bases and J lost 5, with 9 bases in between. The CDR3 here is CASSGQGDQPQHF. The DNA of the CDR3 is TGTGCCAGCAGTGGTCAGGGAGATCAGCCCCAGCATTTT.

This clonotype has only a few counts. V gene TRBV27 combines with J gene TRBJ2-7; a possible D gene is TRBD2 (6 bases). The germline V gene has CDR1 MNHEY and CDR2 SMNVEV (reference sequence). Trimming stripped 6 bases from V and 5 bases from J, with 14 bases between. The length of the CDR3 is 13 residues. The CDR3 loop is CASRGGIGNEQYF. CDR3 DNA sequence: TGTGCCAGCAGGGGCGGGATAGGAAACGAGCAGTACTTC.

The chain carries TRBV2 and TRBJ1-5; 8 nucleotides align to TRBD1. The CDR3 sequence is 16 residues long. The germline CDR1 and CDR2 sequences are SNHLY and FYNNEI. V shed 5 bases, J shed 5 bases, and the junction held 11 bases outside the gene matches. CDR3 bases: TGTGCCAGCAGTCCCGGACAGGGTAGCGGGCATCAGCCCCAGCATTTT. It codes for CASSPGQGSGHQPQHF.

The chain couples TRBV20-1 to TRBJ1-6; TRBD1 aligns across 9 bases. V was pared by 8 bases and J by 8 bases, with 10 bases of the junction left unmatched. Germline CDR1 DFQATT, CDR2 SNEGSKA (reference sequence). The CDR3 has 14 residues. The CDR3, as DNA: TGCAGTTCACATTCCGGGACAGGGTATTCACCCCTCCACTTT. Amino acid sequence: CSSHSGTGYSPLHF.

The sample holds many counts of this clonotype. The rearrangement joins TRBV27 to TRBJ2-7; D is possibly TRBD1 or TRBD2 (7 bases each). This CDR3 is 13 amino acids long. V was cut by 6 bases and J by 3 bases, with 12 bases left in between. Germline V gene sequence: CDR1 MNHEY, CDR2 SMNVEV (reference sequence). The CDR3 loop is CASSLRGGYEQYF. Written as DNA, the CDR3 is TGTGCCAGCAGCCTCAGGGGGGGCTACGAGCAGTACTTC.

The J gene is TRBJ2-4, the V gene TRBV15, with TRBD1 matching 8 bases. The germline V gene encodes CDR1 LNHNV and CDR2 YYDKDF (reference sequence). The CDR3 totals 15 residues. J was trimmed by 1 base and V by 6 bases; bases with no gene match: 5. CDR3 DNA sequence: TGTGCCACCAGAAAGACAGGGGACGCCAAAAACATTCAGTACTTC. Translated, it gives CATRKTGDAKNIQYF.

The rearrangement uses TRBV20-1 and TRBJ1-2; possibly TRBD1 for D (5 bases). Trimming stripped 5 bases from V and 2 bases from J, with 9 bases between. Germline loops: CDR1 DFQATT, CDR2 SNEGSKA (reference sequence). The CDR3 is 12 residues long. The CDR3 DNA is TGCAGTGCTCTTGACAGCAACTATGGCTACACCTTC. Translating gives CSALDSNYGYTF.

The chain carries TRBV24-1 and TRBJ2-4; D uncertain. The germline V gene encodes CDR1 KGHDR and CDR2 SFDVKD. V gave up 4 bases and J gave up 4 bases, with 7 bases separating them. This CDR3 comprises 13 residues. Here the CDR3 reads CATSDPIKNIQYF. In nucleotides, the CDR3 is TGTGCCACCAGTGACCCCATTAAAAACATTCAGTACTTC.

This chain uses TRBV7-2 with TRBJ2-3; TRBD2 is a possible D gene (6 bases). Germline V gene sequence: CDR1 SGHTA, CDR2 FQGNSA. V was clipped by 3 bases and J by 0 bases, with 13 bases between them. The CDR3 spans 16 residues. Here the CDR3 reads CASSFIADLSTDTQYF. CDR3 coding DNA: TGTGCCAGCAGCTTCATAGCGGACCTTAGCACAGATACGCAGTATTTT.

The chain links TRBV10-1 to TRBJ1-6; 7 positions agree with TRBD1. The V gene end was trimmed by 4 bases and the J gene end by 7 bases; junction bases not matched to a gene: 4. The CDR3 length is 14 residues. Germline CDR1 and CDR2: WNHNN and SYGVQD (reference sequence). CDR3 amino acids: CASSVGQNNSPLHF. CDR3 sequence (DNA): TGCGCCAGCAGTGTGGGACAGAACAATTCACCCCTCCACTTT.